These T cell receptor beta chains were read from a single sample in a study of shared clonotypes between healthy human individuals. This table comes from immunoSEQ multiplex PCR, and its TCRdb copy is limited to in-frame clones, with some not included. The sample lists a few hundred thousand clones, around 67% seen once, with approximately 10% in the top ten. The sample taken for sequencing was memory CD4+ T cells sorted from blood. These receptor sequences come from a man aged 30 to 39 in good health. The CDR3 runs from the conserved cysteine through the conserved F or W. The D gene is left open where the match is weak. Size tells how often a clone was seen (once, few, many) or the class of an expanded clone, and some rows leave it out.

>NA|TRBV4-1|NA|TRBJ1-5
TGCGCCAGCAGCCAAGAGGGACGGAGTAGCAATCAGCCCCAGCATTTT
CASSQEGRSSNQPQHF
>NA|TRBV2|TRBD1|TRBJ2-7
TGTGCCAGCAGCTCGGACAGGGGAGCCTACGAGCAGTACTTC
CASSSDRGAYEQYF
>NA|TRBV7-9|TRBD1|TRBJ2-5
TGTGCCAGCAGCCCCGGGACAGCTTTTCAAGAGACCCAGTACTTC
CASSPGTAFQETQYF
>NA|TRBV7-3|NA|TRBJ2-3
TGTGCCCTCGCAACTAGCAAAACAGATACGCAGTATTTT
CALATSKTDTQYF
>many|TRBV27|NA|TRBJ2-7
TGTGCCAGCAGGCAACAGGGCGAGCAGTACTTC
CASRQQGEQYF
>NA|TRBV2|NA|TRBJ1-6
TGTGCCAGCAGTGCCGGATACAGGGCGGACTCACCCCTCCACTTT
CASSAGYRADSPLHF
>NA|TRBV7-2|TRBD1|TRBJ1-5
TGTGCCAGCAGCTACGAAGGACAGGGGGCCCAGCCCCAGCATTTT
CASSYEGQGAQPQHF
>many|TRBV5-1|NA|TRBJ1-2
TGCGCCAGCAGCGGAATCAGCCCTAACTATGGCTACACCTTC
CASSGISPNYGYTF
>NA|TRBV2|NA|TRBJ1-1
TGTGCCAGCAGACCAGACATGAACACTGAAGCTTTCTTT
CASRPDMNTEAFF
>NA|TRBV7-9|TRBD2|TRBJ2-3
TGTGCCAGCAGCTTCATAGCGGGAGGGATCACAGATACGCAGTATTTT
CASSFIAGGITDTQYF
>NA|TRBV19|TRBD1|TRBJ1-4
TGTGCCAGTAGTGACAGGGGCGGCGAAAAACTGTTTTTT
CASSDRGGEKLFF
>NA|TRBV7-9|TRBD1|TRBJ2-2
TGTGCCAGCGCCCAGGACAGGGGAGAATCCACCGGGGAGCTGTTTTTT
CASAQDRGESTGELFF
>NA|TRBV7-9|NA|TRBJ1-1
TGTGCCAGCCTCCCGTTAGGAGGCGTTAACACTGAAGCTTTCTTT
CASLPLGGVNTEAFF
>NA|TRBV29-1|NA|TRBJ2-3
TGCAGCGTATACAGGGTCGGCGGTGATACGCAGTATTTT
CSVYRVGGDTQYF
>NA|TRBV5-1|TRBD1|TRBJ1-1
TGCGCCAGCAGCTTGGACAGGGGTGCGAACACTGAAGCTTTCTTT
CASSLDRGANTEAFF
>NA|TRBV28|NA|TRBJ2-3
TGTGCCAGCACCCCACAGGGTTCCCCGCAGTATTTT
CASTPQGSPQYF
>many|TRBV9|NA|TRBJ1-3
TGTGCCAGCAGCCCCCAGTCCATCTCTGGAAACACCATATATTTT
CASSPQSISGNTIYF
>NA|TRBV21-1|NA|TRBJ2-4
TGTGCCAGCAGCGCGCGGGGAGGAAACATTCAGTACTTC
CASSARGGNIQYF
>NA|TRBV7-9|NA|TRBJ2-5
TGTGCCAGCAGCCCGGGGGCAGCTCAAGAGACCCAGTACTTC
CASSPGAAQETQYF
>NA|TRBV19|TRBD2|TRBJ2-5
TGTGCCAGTAGCTCCCGGACTAGCGGGGACCAAGAGACCCAGTACTTC
CASSSRTSGDQETQYF
>NA|TRBV10-3|TRBD2|TRBJ2-7
TGTGCCATCAGTGTGGTTCGGGACTACTCCTACGAGCAGTACTTC
CAISVVRDYSYEQYF
>NA|TRBV11-2|NA|TRBJ2-7
TGTGCCAGCAGCTTAGGGAAGAGATCCTACGAGCAGTACTTC
CASSLGKRSYEQYF
>NA|TRBV7-9|NA|TRBJ1-5
TGTGCCAGCAGCTTAGGTTTCCTTGGGGCAGGGGATCAGCCCCAGCATTTT
CASSLGFLGAGDQPQHF
>few|TRBV27|NA|TRBJ1-5
TGTGCCAGCAGTAAAGTGAACAGGGATAATCAGCCCCAGCATTTT
CASSKVNRDNQPQHF
>NA|TRBV12-5|TRBD2|TRBJ2-7
TGTGCTAGTGGTTTGCTCACTAGCGGAAGATACGAGCAGTACTTC
CASGLLTSGRYEQYF
>NA|TRBV18|NA|TRBJ1-1
TGTGCCAGCTCACAAACCCGGAAGGAGGACACTGAAGCTTTCTTT
CASSQTRKEDTEAFF
>NA|TRBV7-5|NA|TRBJ2-7
TGTGTCAGAAGCTTCTCCCCCCGGGACACGGCCTACGAGCAGTACTTC
CVRSFSPRDTAYEQYF
>NA|TRBV19|TRBD2|TRBJ2-7
TGTGCCAGACCGGCGGGACCACACCGGAGGGGGCCTAGCGGGAGGGCCAGTTGCAGCTACGAGCAGTACTTC
CARPAGPHRRGPSGRASCSYEQYF